This section outlines one T cell receptor beta chain sequence together with its context. The antigen remains unidentified. The entry originates in a study of radiotherapy plus CTLA-4 blockade in lung cancer. For the study at large: Under 20% of patients responded objectively, and roughly 31% achieved disease control. Overall study findings and caveats: Strongest reported response predictors: early blood clone changes and post-radiation interferon-beta. Radiotherapy plus ipilimumab was followed by expansion in blood of tumor-derived TCR clones.

Profiling relied on immunoSEQ multiplex PCR, and the TCRdb table lists in-frame clones only, not all of them. Of about 66,000 clones detected, roughly four fifths appear once; the ten largest clones hold roughly 4%. Deletions cut 6 bases from V and 3 bases from J, with 15 bases between. Looked up from germline, CDR1 is SQVTM and CDR2 is ANQGSEA. The CDR3 length is 13 residues. Those patients who had chemo-refractory metastatic non-small-cell lung cancer were given focal radiation along with CTLA-4 blockade through ipilimumab. This clonotype was obtained from a human donor with non-small cell lung cancer who had a partial response to radiotherapy plus ipilimumab. The chain is built from TRBV29-1 and TRBJ2-7, with a tentative D call TRBD2 (5 bases). Sequencing used peripheral blood, obtained from a patient treated with radiotherapy plus ipilimumab. The CDR3 nucleotides read TGCAGCGTCCGCCGCGCGGGTGGCTACGAGCAGTACTTC. This codes for CSVRRAGGYEQYF.